One sample yielded the 14 T cell receptor beta chains listed below, sequenced in a study of T cell repertoires in cytomegalovirus infection. A single record per CDR3 protein comes from TCRdb applying MiXCR to the reads. The data show fewer than 200,000 distinct CDR3 sequences, 8% to 10% seen once. The sample taken for sequencing was PBMCs. The source of these receptors is a human donor in good health (CMV status not recorded). Some clones in this sample may be carry-over from other donors' samples.

This clonotype was detected many times. The genes are TRBV7-2 and TRBJ1-6; D gene uncertain. V lost 4 bases to trimming and J lost 7 bases, with 8 bases between them. Germline CDR1 is SGHTA and CDR2 is FQGNSA. The CDR3 runs to 13 residues. This chain's CDR3 is CASSWTGNSPLHF. The CDR3 DNA reads as TGTGCCAGCAGCTGGACGGGAAATTCACCCCTCCACTTT. Drawing the rest from reference TRBV7-2 and TRBJ1-6, the complete variable domain is GAGVSQSPSNKVTEKGKDVELRCDPISGHTALYWYRQSLGQGLEFLIYFQGNSAPDKSGLPSDRFSAERTGGSVSTLTIQRTQQEDSAVYLCASSWTGNSPLHFGNGTRLTVT.

At least ten counts were recorded for this clonotype. The J gene is TRBJ1-2, the V gene TRBV29-1; unclear D gene. V lost 4 bases and J lost 2, with 8 bases in between. This CDR3 contains 12 residues. CDR1 and CDR2 (germline): SQVTM, ANQGSEA. DNA for the CDR3: TGCAGCGTTGTGATCGGGAACTATGGCTACACCTTC. The encoded protein is CSVVIGNYGYTF.

In nucleotides, the CDR3 is TGTGCCAGCACTGAGACAGGACTTTACTATGGCTACACCTTC. Translated: CASTETGLYYGYTF. The chain is built from TRBV28 and TRBJ1-2; D perhaps matches TRBD1 (6 bases). The CDR3 consists of 14 residues. V lost 7 bases to trimming and J lost 3 bases, with 15 bases between them. Germline CDR1 and CDR2: MDHEN and SYDVKM.

A remark on this clonotype: A much more abundant neighbour one base away suggests this may be a read error. The chain recombines TRBV6-1 with TRBJ1-5; D gene ambiguous. This CDR3 is built from 14 residues. The V gene lost 4 bases and the J gene lost 6 bases, with 13 bases spanning the gap. Germline V gene sequence: CDR1 MNHNS, CDR2 SASEGT. The CDR3 DNA sequence: TGTGCCAGCAGTGCCCCCCCGGAGGGTCAGCCCCAGCATTTT. Its translation: CASSAPPEGQPQHF.

At least ten counts were recorded for this clonotype. The chain combines TRBV19 with TRBJ2-4; 14 bases agree with TRBD2. The CDR3 has 19 residues. Looked up from germline, CDR1 is LNHDA and CDR2 is SQIVND (reference sequence). V shed 0 bases, J shed 1 base, and the junction held 5 bases outside the gene matches. The CDR3 loop reads CASSIEGTSGRWAKNIQYF. The CDR3, as DNA: TGTGCCAGTAGTATAGAGGGGACTAGCGGGAGATGGGCCAAAAACATTCAGTACTTC.

CDR3 sequence reads: CASRGQIEAFF. As DNA, the CDR3 is TGTGCCAGCAGGGGACAGATTGAAGCTTTCTTT. V is TRBV25-1 and J is TRBJ1-1; 7 nucleotides line up with TRBD1. This CDR3 region has 11 residues. The J segment lost 7 bases and the V segment lost 6 bases, leaving 2 bases of the junction unmatched. In germline, CDR1 is MGHDK, CDR2 SYGVNS.

This clonotype was seen at least ten times. The chain has TRBV5-6 and TRBJ2-7, with a weak D call TRBD1 (6 bases). The CDR3 sequence is 15 residues long. V lost 5 bases and J 0 bases, leaving 15 bases between the germline ends. Per the germline V gene, CDR1 is SGHDT and CDR2 is YYEEEE. The CDR3 bases are TGTGCCAGCAGTTTTCTGTGGGACATCTCCTACGAGCAGTACTTC. This translates into CASSFLWDISYEQYF.

This clonotype has only a few counts. This rearrangement joins TRBV5-1 to TRBJ2-3; tentatively, D is TRBD1 or TRBD2 (5 bases each). CDR3 length: 17 residues. Germline values: CDR1 SGHRS, CDR2 YFSETQ. Deletions cut 0 bases from V and 0 bases from J, with 14 bases between. The CDR3 DNA reads as TGCGCCAGCAGCTTGGCTGAGGGGAACCCTAGCACAGATACGCAGTATTTT. Translated: CASSLAEGNPSTDTQYF.

This clonotype was counted ten times or more. The chain joins TRBV11-2 to TRBJ2-3; D is perhaps TRBD2 (5 bases). Germline V CDR1 and CDR2: SGHAT, FQNNGV. V lost 5 bases to trimming and J lost 2 bases, with 11 bases between them. The CDR3 contains 14 residues. CDR3 protein: CASSGLTNTDTQYF. DNA for the CDR3: TGTGCCAGCAGCGGACTCACCAACACAGATACGCAGTATTTT.

This chain connects TRBV2 to TRBJ1-2, with 7 bases lining up with TRBD1. J gave up 4 bases and V 2 bases, and 7 bases lay outside the gene matches. This CDR3 contains 15 residues. From germline, CDR1 is SNHLY and CDR2 FYNNEI. The CDR3 region has the DNA TGTGCCAGCAGTGAAAGAACAGGGGAAGGCTATGGCTACACCTTC. This gives the protein CASSERTGEGYGYTF.

This clonotype was counted at least ten times. The chain uses TRBV20-1 and TRBJ2-7, with 14 bases aligning to TRBD2. The CDR3 runs to 18 residues. With 5 bases clipped from V and 2 bases from J, the junction kept 14 bases outside the gene matches. In germline, CDR1 is DFQATT, CDR2 SNEGSKA (reference sequence). The CDR3 DNA reads as TGCAGTGCTGTCCCATCCGGGACTAGCGGGAGATTCGCCTACGAGCAGTACTTC. Its translation: CSAVPSGTSGRFAYEQYF.

This clonotype was found many times. The chain combines TRBV6-6 with TRBJ2-5; 10 bases map to TRBD2. There are 16 residues in the CDR3. The J segment lost 3 bases and the V segment lost 0 bases, leaving 4 bases of the junction unmatched. CDR1 and CDR2 (germline): MNHNY, SVGAGI (reference sequence). The CDR3 loop reads CASSYSSGGVEETQYF. The CDR3 region has the DNA TGTGCCAGCAGTTACTCCAGCGGGGGGGTGGAAGAGACCCAGTACTTC.

This clonotype was recorded a few times. The J gene is TRBJ2-2, the V gene TRBV6-2 or TRBV6-3; the match to TRBD2 covers 8 bases. The trim removed 1 base at V and 0 bases at J, leaving 7 bases unmatched. Germline V gene sequence: CDR1 MNHEY, CDR2 SVGEGT. This CDR3 region has 18 residues. The chain's CDR3 is CASSYWGGAGANTGELFF. The DNA for the CDR3 is TGTGCCAGCAGTTACTGGGGCGGAGCGGGAGCGAACACCGGGGAGCTGTTTTTT.

The V call is TRBV6-1, the J call TRBJ1-2; D is ambiguous. V lost 6 bases and J lost 4, with 15 bases in between. CDR3 length: 14 amino acids. Germline assignment: CDR1 MNHNS and CDR2 SASEGT. The CDR3 loop is CASRPRGVGYGYTF. The CDR3 DNA is TGTGCCAGCAGACCCCGCGGGGTAGGCTATGGCTACACCTTC.